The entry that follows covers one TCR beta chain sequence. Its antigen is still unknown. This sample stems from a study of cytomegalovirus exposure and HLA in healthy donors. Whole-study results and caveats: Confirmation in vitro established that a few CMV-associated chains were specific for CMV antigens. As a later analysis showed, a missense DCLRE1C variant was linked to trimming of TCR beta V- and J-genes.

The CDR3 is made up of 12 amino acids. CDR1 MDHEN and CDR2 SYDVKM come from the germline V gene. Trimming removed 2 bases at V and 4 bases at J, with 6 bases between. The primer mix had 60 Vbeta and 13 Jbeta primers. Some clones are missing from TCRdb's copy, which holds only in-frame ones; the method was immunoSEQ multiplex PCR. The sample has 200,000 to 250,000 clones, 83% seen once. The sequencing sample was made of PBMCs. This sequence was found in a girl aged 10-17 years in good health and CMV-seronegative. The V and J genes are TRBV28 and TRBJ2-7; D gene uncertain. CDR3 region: CASSLKAYEQYF. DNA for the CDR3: TGTGCCAGCAGTTTAAAAGCGTACGAGCAGTACTTC.